These 22 T cell receptor beta chains originate from one sample sequenced in a study of shared clonotypes between healthy human individuals. Produced via immunoSEQ multiplex PCR; TCRdb's table is partial and in-frame only. The table shows fewer than 600,000 clones, with 60% to 85% occurring only once. The source material was PBMCs. Receptors were obtained from a woman between 40 and 55 years old in good health. Some clones in this sample may be carry-over from other donors' samples.

The chain joins TRBV10-3 to TRBJ2-1; 10 positions agree with TRBD1. Germline assignment: CDR1 ENHRY and CDR2 SYGVKD. The CDR3 is made up of 17 amino acids. Trimming took 10 bases from V and 0 from J; bases not matched to a gene: 12. Written as DNA, the CDR3 is TGTGCCACCGGGGACAGGGGTCTCCTAAGCTCCTACAATGAGCAGTTCTTC. Its protein product is CATGDRGLLSSYNEQFF.

The rearrangement links TRBV28 to TRBJ2-3; a weak D match, TRBD2 (5 bases). The CDR3 sequence is 13 residues long. V lost 7 bases and J 3 bases, leaving 11 bases between the germline ends. Germline V gene lookup returns CDR1 MDHEN and CDR2 SYDVKM. This CDR3 reads CASTWTRTDTQYF. The CDR3 coding sequence is TGTGCCAGCACCTGGACTCGGACAGATACGCAGTATTTT.

The chain recombines TRBV7-9 with TRBJ2-3, with 8 bases lining up with TRBD2. J was trimmed by 5 bases and V by 6 bases; bases with no gene match: 16. This CDR3 is built from 17 residues. Per germline, CDR1 SEHNR and CDR2 FQNEAQ (reference sequence). The CDR3 nucleotides read TGTGCCAGCAGTCCTTGGCTAGCGGGCCTGTTTGGAGATACGCAGTATTTT. Its protein is CASSPWLAGLFGDTQYF.

The chain is built from TRBV4-2 and TRBJ2-3, with D perhaps being TRBD1 or TRBD2 (5 bases each). CDR3 length equals 17 residues. Germline lookup yields CDR1 LGHNA and CDR2 YNFKEQ. V was trimmed by 3 bases and J by 0 bases, leaving 16 bases between them. Here the CDR3 DNA reads TGTGCCAGCAGCCAGGGACCCAGCGGAAGTAGCACAGATACGCAGTATTTT. It yields the protein CASSQGPSGSSTDTQYF.

The V call is TRBV7-8, the J call TRBJ2-4, with D perhaps TRBD2 (5 bases). Trimming left V 5 bases short and J 9 bases short, with 14 bases between. Germline V gene data show CDR1 as SGHVS and CDR2 as FQNEAQ. The CDR3 loop spans 13 amino acids. DNA of the CDR3: TGTGCCAGCAGCCCTAGCCGGCAGTCCATTCAGTACTTC. This codes for CASSPSRQSIQYF.

The genes are TRBV9 and TRBJ1-1; D remains ambiguous. Germline-derived CDR1 and CDR2 are SGDLS and YYNGEE. V was clipped by 0 bases and J by 2 bases, with 8 bases between them. CDR3 length: 14 amino acids. The CDR3 reads CASSVGQANTEAFF. In nucleotides, the CDR3 is TGTGCCAGCAGCGTAGGGCAGGCCAACACTGAAGCTTTCTTT.

The gene calls are TRBV7-8 and TRBJ2-5; TRBD1 matches at 7 bases. CDR3 length: 13 residues. The ends lost 3 bases at V and 5 bases at J; junction bases unmatched: 3. Germline V gene lookup returns CDR1 SGHVS and CDR2 FQNEAQ. In DNA form, the CDR3 reads TGTGCCAGCAGCTTGGGCAGGGGGGAGACCCAGTACTTC. Amino acid sequence: CASSLGRGETQYF.

There are many counts of this clone. The CDR3 sequence is CASTMSSGANVLTF. The DNA for the CDR3 is TGTGCCAGCACTATGAGCTCTGGGGCCAACGTCCTGACTTTC. The chain has TRBV6-4 and TRBJ2-6; D gene unclear. Trimming took 7 bases from V and 0 from J, leaving 7 bases between them. Germline CDR1 MRHNA, CDR2 SNTAGT. CDR3 length: 14 residues.

The CDR3 DNA reads TGTGCCAGCATCGTGCGGGATCCAGATACGCAGTATTTT. Its translation: CASIVRDPDTQYF. The V gene is TRBV2, the J gene TRBJ2-3, with D possibly being TRBD2 (6 bases). The germline V gene encodes CDR1 SNHLY and CDR2 FYNNEI. This CDR3 is 13 amino acids long. V was shortened by 7 bases and J by 4 bases, with 12 bases between the two germline ends. The full variable domain, with the rest looked up from reference TRBV2 and TRBJ2-3, is EPEVTQTPSHQVTQMGQEVILRCVPISNHLYFYWYRQILGQKVEFLVSFYNNEISEKSEIFDDQFSVERPDGSNFTLKIRSTKLEDSAMYFCASIVRDPDTQYFGPGTRLTVL.

The chain joins TRBV9 to TRBJ2-1; D call uncertain. Germline V CDR1 and CDR2: SGDLS, YYNGEE. The CDR3 length is 14 residues. The V end lost 3 bases, the J end lost 2 bases, and 9 bases lay between the germline ends. CDR3 region: CASSAHQTYNEQFF. The CDR3 DNA reads TGTGCCAGCAGCGCCCATCAGACCTACAATGAGCAGTTCTTC. Combining the CDR3 with reference TRBV9 and TRBJ2-1 gives the whole variable domain DSGVTQTPKHLITATGQRVTLRCSPRSGDLSVYWYQQSLDQGLQFLIQYYNGEERAKGNILERFSAQQFPDLHSELNLSSLELGDSALYFCASSAHQTYNEQFFGPGTRLTVL.

This clone was detected only a few times. The gene calls are TRBV7-2 and TRBJ2-5; 8 nucleotides agree with TRBD1. The CDR3 runs 15 residues. The V gene's germline CDR1 is SGHTA and CDR2 FQGNSA. The trim removed 6 bases at V and 4 bases at J, leaving 10 bases unmatched. CDR3 DNA: TGTGCCAGCAGTTCCCGGACAGGGCGGGGAGAGACCCAGTACTTC. Its translation: CASSSRTGRGETQYF.

J is TRBJ2-5 and V is TRBV28; D might be TRBD1 (5 bases). The V gene lost 3 bases and the J gene lost 4 bases, with 6 bases spanning the gap. CDR3 size: 12 residues. Germline CDR1 is MDHEN and CDR2 is SYDVKM. The CDR3 sequence is CASSLQGETQYF. Written as DNA, the CDR3 is TGTGCCAGCAGTTTGCAGGGAGAGACCCAGTACTTC.

V gene TRBV18 combines with J gene TRBJ2-5; 7 positions agree with TRBD1. The CDR3 length is 14 residues. The germline CDR1 and CDR2 sequences are KGHSH and LQKENI. V gave up 5 bases and J gave up 1 base; unmatched junction bases: 4. The CDR3 protein is CASSDWTGQETQYF. The CDR3 coding sequence is TGTGCCAGCTCAGACTGGACAGGCCAAGAGACCCAGTACTTC.

The genes are TRBV18 and TRBJ2-1; 8 bases fit TRBD2. The V segment lost 0 bases and the J segment 2 bases; nucleotides outside the gene matches: 9. The CDR3 spans 18 residues. Germline V gene data show CDR1 as KGHSH and CDR2 as LQKENI. The CDR3 protein is CASSPPVLSGVAYNEQFF. CDR3 in DNA: TGTGCCAGCTCACCACCGGTGCTTAGCGGGGTAGCCTACAATGAGCAGTTCTTC.

The genes are TRBV2 and TRBJ1-2; D is unclear. The CDR3 has 18 amino acids. Germline CDR1 and CDR2: SNHLY and FYNNEI. The V gene lost 0 bases and the J gene lost 1 base, with 18 bases spanning the gap. CDR3: CASSEAGFEAAVNYGYTF. The CDR3 region has the DNA TGTGCCAGCAGTGAAGCGGGTTTCGAGGCAGCGGTTAACTATGGCTACACCTTC.

This clone was seen a few times. The chain combines TRBV28 with TRBJ2-4; TRBD1 matches at 10 bases. Germline CDR1 is MDHEN and CDR2 is SYDVKM. V shed 8 bases and J 10 bases; nucleotides not matched to a gene: 11. This CDR3 is built from 14 residues. As DNA, the CDR3 is TGTGCCAGCGGGAGCCGGGACAGGGGAATGATTCAGTACTTC. As protein: CASGSRDRGMIQYF.

This chain connects TRBV9 to TRBJ2-3; TRBD2 matches at 13 bases. The V gene's germline CDR1 is SGDLS and CDR2 YYNGEE. With 4 bases clipped from V and 2 bases from J, the junction kept 4 bases outside the gene matches. The CDR3 loop spans 16 amino acids. The CDR3 DNA reads as TGTGCCAGCAGCCCACTAGCGGGAGGGCCCACAGATACGCAGTATTTT. This encodes CASSPLAGGPTDTQYF.

This sequence joins TRBV9 and TRBJ2-1; 9 bases align to TRBD2. This CDR3 comprises 17 residues. V lost 1 base and J lost 9; bases outside the gene matches: 14. CDR1 SGDLS and CDR2 YYNGEE come from the germline V gene. The CDR3 is CASSVSPTSGRAREQFF. The CDR3 DNA is TGTGCCAGCAGCGTATCCCCGACTAGCGGAAGGGCGCGTGAGCAGTTCTTC.

Concerning this clone: One junction end does not reproduce the germline sequence, and a read error may be involved. This rearrangement joins TRBV4-1 to TRBJ1-2; a possible D gene is TRBD1 (5 bases). The CDR3 contains 12 residues. CDR1 MGHRA and CDR2 YSYEKL come from the germline V gene. The CDR3 nucleotides are TGCGCCAGCAGCCACCGCCCTCAGGGTATAATCTTC. Protein product: CASSHRPQGIIF.

The chain has TRBV11-2 and TRBJ2-1; 10 bases are shared with TRBD2. With V trimmed by 4 bases and J by 2 bases, 2 bases remained unmatched. Germline V CDR1 and CDR2: SGHAT, FQNNGV. This CDR3 has 15 residues. In DNA, the CDR3 is TGTGCCAGCAGCTATCTAGCGGGAGCCTACAATGAGCAGTTCTTC. Its protein product is CASSYLAGAYNEQFF.

CDR3 sequence (DNA): TGTGCCACCAGCAGAGATACGGCAGGGAATCAGCCCCAGCATTTT. Its protein is CATSRDTAGNQPQHF. The J gene is TRBJ1-5, the V gene TRBV15; D may be TRBD1 (5 bases). Trimming removed 0 bases at V and 4 bases at J, with 10 bases between. The CDR3 consists of 15 residues. CDR1 is LNHNV, CDR2 YYDKDF, per germline (reference sequence).

The rearrangement uses TRBV5-1 and TRBJ2-3, with 13 positions matching TRBD2. Germline V CDR1 and CDR2: SGHRS, YFSETQ. V lost 4 bases, J lost 4 bases, and 6 bases stayed unmatched. The CDR3 has 16 amino acids. The CDR3 protein is CASSRRTSGSPDTQYF. The CDR3 nucleotides are TGCGCCAGCAGCCGGCGGACTAGCGGGAGTCCAGATACGCAGTATTTT. The entire variable domain, with the rest obtained from reference TRBV5-1 and TRBJ2-3, is as follows: KAGVTQTPRYLIKTRGQQVTLSCSPISGHRSVSWYQQTPGQGLQFLFEYFSETQRNKGNFPGRFSGRQFSNSRSEMNVSTLELGDSALYLCASSRRTSGSPDTQYFGPGTRLTVL.